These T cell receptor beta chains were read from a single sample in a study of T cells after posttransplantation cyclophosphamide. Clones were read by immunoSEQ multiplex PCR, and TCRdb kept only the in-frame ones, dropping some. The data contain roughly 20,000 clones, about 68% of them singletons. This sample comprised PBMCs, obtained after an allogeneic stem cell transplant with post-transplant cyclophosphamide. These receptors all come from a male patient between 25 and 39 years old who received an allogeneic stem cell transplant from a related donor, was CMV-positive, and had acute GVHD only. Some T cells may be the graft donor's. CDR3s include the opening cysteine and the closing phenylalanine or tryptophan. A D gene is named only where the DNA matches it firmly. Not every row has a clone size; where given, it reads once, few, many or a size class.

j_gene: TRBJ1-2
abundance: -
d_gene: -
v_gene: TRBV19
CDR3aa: CASRSRGHNYGYTF
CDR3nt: TGTGCCAGTAGGTCAAGGGGCCATAACTATGGCTACACCTTC

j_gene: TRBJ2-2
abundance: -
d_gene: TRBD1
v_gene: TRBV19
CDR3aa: CASSIDLNRGNTGELFF
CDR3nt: TGTGCCAGTAGTATAGATCTTAACAGGGGGAACACCGGGGAGCTGTTTTTT

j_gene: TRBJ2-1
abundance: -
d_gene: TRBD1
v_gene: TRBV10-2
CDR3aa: CASSEPGQLADEQFF
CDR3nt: TGCGCCAGCAGTGAGCCGGGACAGCTAGCAGATGAGCAGTTCTTC

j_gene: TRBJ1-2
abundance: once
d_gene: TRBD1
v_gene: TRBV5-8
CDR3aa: CASSLAGQGVVVVPVGYTF
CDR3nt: TGTGCCAGCAGCTTGGCCGGACAGGGGGTCGTGGTTGTCCCCGTCGGCTACACCTTC

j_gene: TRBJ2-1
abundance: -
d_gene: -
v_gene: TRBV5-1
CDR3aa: CASSPAGFYNEQFF
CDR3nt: TGCGCCAGCAGCCCGGCAGGGTTCTACAATGAGCAGTTCTTC

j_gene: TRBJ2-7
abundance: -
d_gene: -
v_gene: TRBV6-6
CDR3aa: CASRRRGAGYEQYF
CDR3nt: TGTGCCAGCAGACGACGGGGGGCCGGGTACGAGCAGTACTTC

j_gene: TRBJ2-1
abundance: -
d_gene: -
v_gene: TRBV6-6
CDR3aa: CASSPRPRAYNEQFF
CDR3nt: TGTGCCAGCAGTCCTCGACCCCGGGCCTACAATGAGCAGTTCTTC

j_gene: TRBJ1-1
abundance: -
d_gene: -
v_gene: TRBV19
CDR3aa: CASSKGQGTEAFF
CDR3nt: TGTGCCAGTAGTAAAGGGCAGGGCACTGAAGCTTTCTTT

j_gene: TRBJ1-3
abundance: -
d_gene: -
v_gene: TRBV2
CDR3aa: CASAWGGAGNTIYF
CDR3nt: TGTGCCAGCGCCTGGGGGGGGGCTGGAAACACCATATATTTT

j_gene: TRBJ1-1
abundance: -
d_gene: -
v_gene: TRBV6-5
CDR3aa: CASSHRRGNTEAFF
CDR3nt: TGTGCCAGCAGCCACCGACGGGGGAACACTGAAGCTTTCTTT

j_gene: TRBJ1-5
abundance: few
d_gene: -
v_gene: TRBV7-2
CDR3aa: CASSTGLINQPQHF
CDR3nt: TGTGCCAGCAGCACGGGACTGATCAATCAGCCCCAGCATTTT

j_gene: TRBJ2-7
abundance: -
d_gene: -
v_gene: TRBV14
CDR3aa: CASSQGTEQYF
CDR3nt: TGTGCCAGCAGCCAAGGGACTGAGCAGTACTTC

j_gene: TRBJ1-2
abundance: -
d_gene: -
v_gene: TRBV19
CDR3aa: CASSMGLWGYTF
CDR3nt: TGTGCCAGTAGTATGGGCTTGTGGGGCTACACCTTC

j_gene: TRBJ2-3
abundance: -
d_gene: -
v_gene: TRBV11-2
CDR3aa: CASSSWATPDTQYF
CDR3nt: TGTGCCAGCAGCTCCTGGGCCACACCAGATACGCAGTATTTT

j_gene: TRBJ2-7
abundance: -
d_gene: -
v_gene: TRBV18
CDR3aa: CASSPPVRWYEQYF
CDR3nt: TGTGCCAGCTCACCACCGGTTCGGTGGTACGAGCAGTACTTC

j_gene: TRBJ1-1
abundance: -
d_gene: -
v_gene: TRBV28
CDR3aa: CASSLWANTEAFF
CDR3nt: TGTGCCAGCTCCCTATGGGCTAACACTGAAGCTTTCTTT

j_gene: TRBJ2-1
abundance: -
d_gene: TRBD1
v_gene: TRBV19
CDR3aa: CASSSRQGDNEQFF
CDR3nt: TGTGCCAGTAGTAGCCGACAGGGTGACAATGAGCAGTTCTTC

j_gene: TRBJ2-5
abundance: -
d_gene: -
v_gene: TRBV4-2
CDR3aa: CASSQENRPIETQYF
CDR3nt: TGTGCCAGCAGCCAAGAGAACAGACCGATAGAGACCCAGTACTTC

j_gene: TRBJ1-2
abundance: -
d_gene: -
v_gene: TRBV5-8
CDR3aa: CASSFGESNYGYTF
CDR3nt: TGTGCCAGCAGCTTCGGGGAAAGTAACTATGGCTACACCTTC

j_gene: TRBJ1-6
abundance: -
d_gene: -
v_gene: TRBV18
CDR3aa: CASSPGRGASPLHF
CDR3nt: TGTGCCAGCTCACCGGGGAGGGGTGCTTCACCCCTCCACTTT

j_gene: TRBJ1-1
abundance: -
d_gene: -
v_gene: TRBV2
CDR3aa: CAVRTTGNTEAFF
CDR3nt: TGTGCCGTCAGGACGACAGGGAACACTGAAGCTTTCTTT

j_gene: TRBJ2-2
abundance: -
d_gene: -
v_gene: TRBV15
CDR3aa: CATSRGVTGELFF
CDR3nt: TGTGCCACCAGCAGAGGAGTGACCGGGGAGCTGTTTTTT

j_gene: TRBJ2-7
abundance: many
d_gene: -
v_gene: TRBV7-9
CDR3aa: CATGVDEQYF
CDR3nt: TGTGCCACAGGGGTCGACGAGCAGTACTTC

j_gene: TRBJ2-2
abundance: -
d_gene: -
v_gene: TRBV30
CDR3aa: CAWSRSVTGELFF
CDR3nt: TGTGCCTGGAGTAGAAGCGTCACCGGGGAGCTGTTTTTT

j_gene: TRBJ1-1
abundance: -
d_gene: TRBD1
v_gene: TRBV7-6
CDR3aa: CASSLATGVNTEAFF
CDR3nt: TGTGCCAGCAGCTTAGCGACAGGGGTGAACACTGAAGCTTTCTTT

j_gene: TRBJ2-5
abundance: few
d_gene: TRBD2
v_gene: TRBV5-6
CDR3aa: CASSFTAGGRGLETQYF
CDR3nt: TGTGCCAGCAGCTTCACCGCGGGGGGTCGAGGACTGGAGACCCAGTACTTC

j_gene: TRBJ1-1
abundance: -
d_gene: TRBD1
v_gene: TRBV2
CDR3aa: CASSEQGARAFF
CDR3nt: TGTGCCAGCAGTGAGCAGGGGGCGCGAGCTTTCTTT

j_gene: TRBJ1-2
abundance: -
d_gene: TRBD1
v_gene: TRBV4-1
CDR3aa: CASSPTGQMLMGGYTF
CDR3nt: TGCGCCAGCAGTCCGACAGGGCAGATGTTAATGGGCGGCTACACCTTC

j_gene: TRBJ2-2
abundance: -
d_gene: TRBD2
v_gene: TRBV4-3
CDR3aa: CASSLAGETGELFF
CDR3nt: TGCGCCAGCAGCTTAGCGGGGGAGACCGGGGAGCTGTTTTTT

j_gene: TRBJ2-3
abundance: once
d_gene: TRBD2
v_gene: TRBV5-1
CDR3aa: CASNEAGTTDTQYF
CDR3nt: TGCGCCAGCAACGAAGCGGGGACCACAGATACGCAGTATTTT

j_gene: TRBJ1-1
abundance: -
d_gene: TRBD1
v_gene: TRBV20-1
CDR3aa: CSAPTGTEAFF
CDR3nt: TGCAGTGCGCCGACAGGGACTGAAGCTTTCTTT

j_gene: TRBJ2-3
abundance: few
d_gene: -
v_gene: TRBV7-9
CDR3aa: CASSPSAGRTDTQYF
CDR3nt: TGTGCCAGCAGCCCATCGGCGGGGCGCACAGATACGCAGTATTTT

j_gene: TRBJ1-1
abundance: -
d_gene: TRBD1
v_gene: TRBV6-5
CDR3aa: CASRSHGQGNTEAFF
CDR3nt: TGTGCCAGCAGATCTCACGGACAGGGGAACACTGAAGCTTTCTTT

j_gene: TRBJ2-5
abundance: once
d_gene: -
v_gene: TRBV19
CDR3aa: CASSIRAGPQETQYF
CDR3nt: TGTGCCAGTAGTATTAGGGCAGGGCCCCAAGAGACCCAGTACTTC

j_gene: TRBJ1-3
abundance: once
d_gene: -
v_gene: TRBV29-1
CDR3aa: CSVGLSGNTIYF
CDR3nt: TGCAGCGTTGGACTCTCTGGAAACACCATATATTTT

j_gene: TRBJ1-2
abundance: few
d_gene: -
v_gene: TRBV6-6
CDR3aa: CASSSPNRDGYTF
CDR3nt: TGTGCCAGCAGTTCCCCCAACAGGGATGGCTACACCTTC

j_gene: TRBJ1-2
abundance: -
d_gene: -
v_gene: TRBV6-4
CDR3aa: CASSVDPDSISGYTF
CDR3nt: TGTGCCAGCAGTGTCGACCCGGACAGTATTAGCGGCTACACCTTC

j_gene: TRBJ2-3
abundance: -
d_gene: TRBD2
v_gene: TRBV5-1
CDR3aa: CASSLGTSADTQYF
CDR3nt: TGCGCCAGCAGCTTGGGGACTAGTGCAGATACGCAGTATTTT

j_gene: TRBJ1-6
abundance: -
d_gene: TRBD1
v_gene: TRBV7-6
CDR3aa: CAGETGESASPLHF
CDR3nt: TGTGCCGGAGAAACAGGGGAGAGCGCTTCACCCCTCCACTTT

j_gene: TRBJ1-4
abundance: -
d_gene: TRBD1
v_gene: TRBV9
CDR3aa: CASSGPNPGGAFEKLFF
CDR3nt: TGTGCCAGCAGCGGACCCAATCCAGGGGGTGCGTTTGAAAAACTGTTTTTT

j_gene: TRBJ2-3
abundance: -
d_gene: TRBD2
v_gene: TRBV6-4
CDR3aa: CASSRRAGGAADTQYF
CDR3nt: TGTGCCAGCAGTCGCCGGGCCGGGGGGGCCGCAGATACGCAGTATTTT

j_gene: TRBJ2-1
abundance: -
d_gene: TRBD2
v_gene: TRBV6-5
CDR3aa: CASSLAGSVYNEQFF
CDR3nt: TGTGCCAGCAGCTTAGCGGGGTCCGTCTACAATGAGCAGTTCTTC

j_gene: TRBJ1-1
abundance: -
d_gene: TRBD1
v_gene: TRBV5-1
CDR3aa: CASSATGGLNTEAFF
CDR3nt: TGCGCCAGCAGCGCGACAGGGGGTTTGAACACTGAAGCTTTCTTT

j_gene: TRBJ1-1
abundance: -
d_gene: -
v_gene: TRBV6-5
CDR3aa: CASRLGQMNTEAFF
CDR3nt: TGTGCCAGCAGGCTGGGACAAATGAACACTGAAGCTTTCTTT

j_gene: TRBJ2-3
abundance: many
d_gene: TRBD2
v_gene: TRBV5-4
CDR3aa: CASSTGGSAQYF
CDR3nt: TGTGCCAGCAGTACGGGGGGTAGTGCGCAGTATTTT

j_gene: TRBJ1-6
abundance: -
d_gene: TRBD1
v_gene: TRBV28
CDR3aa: CASSPRTGGNNSPLHF
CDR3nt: TGTGCCAGCAGTCCACGGACAGGGGGAAATAATTCACCCCTCCACTTT

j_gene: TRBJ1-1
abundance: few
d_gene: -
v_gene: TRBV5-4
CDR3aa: CASSLVGGRTEAFF
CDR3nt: TGTGCCAGCAGCTTGGTCGGGGGGAGGACTGAAGCTTTCTTT

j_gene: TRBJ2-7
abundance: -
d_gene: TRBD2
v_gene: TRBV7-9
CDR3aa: CASSRGGVVYEQYF
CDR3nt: TGTGCCAGCAGCCGGGGGGGCGTAGTCTACGAGCAGTACTTC

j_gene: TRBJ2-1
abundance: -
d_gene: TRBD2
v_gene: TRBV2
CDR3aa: CASSEERGRGEQFF
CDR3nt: TGTGCCAGCAGTGAAGAGCGGGGGCGGGGAGAGCAGTTCTTC

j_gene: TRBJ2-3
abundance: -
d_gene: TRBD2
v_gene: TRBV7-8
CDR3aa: CASSLRLAGTQDTQYF
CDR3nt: TGTGCCAGCAGCCTCCGACTAGCGGGGACCCAGGATACGCAGTATTTT

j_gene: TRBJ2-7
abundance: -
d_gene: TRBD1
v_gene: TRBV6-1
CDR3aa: CASSWRGTGDYEQYF
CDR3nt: TGTGCCAGCAGTTGGAGAGGGACAGGGGACTACGAGCAGTACTTC

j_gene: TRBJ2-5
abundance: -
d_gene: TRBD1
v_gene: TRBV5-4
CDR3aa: CASRTGTGEETQYF
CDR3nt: TGTGCCAGCAGGACCGGGACAGGGGAAGAGACCCAGTACTTC

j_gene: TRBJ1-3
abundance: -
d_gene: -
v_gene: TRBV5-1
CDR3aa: CASSLGGENTIYF
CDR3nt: TGCGCCAGCAGCTTGGGGGGGGAGAACACCATATATTTT

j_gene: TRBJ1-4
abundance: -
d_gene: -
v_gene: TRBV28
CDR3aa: CASSSRGDDNEKLFF
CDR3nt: TGTGCCAGCAGTTCCAGGGGAGATGATAATGAAAAACTGTTTTTT